A selection of T cell receptor beta chains follows, all from one sample in a study of T-cell reconstitution after alpha-beta-depleted transplantation in children. TCRdb reprocessed the PCR reads via MiXCR and lists one record per CDR3 protein. This sample has roughly 670,000 distinct CDR3 sequences, with around 13% found just once. Sequencing used PBMCs, obtained before TCRalphabeta/CD19-depleted stem cell transplant. The receptors were gathered from a girl aged 2 to 9 with congenital amegakaryocytic thrombocytopenia, due to receive a stem cell transplant. Both conserved end residues are trimmed from each CDR3.

TRBV18	TRBJ2-7	ASSRSQSSYEQY
TRBV6-7	TRBJ1-1	ASSCLSSTEAF
TRBV28	TRBJ2-1	ASGWPATNEQF
TRBV10-3	TRBJ1-5	AISDPLNTQPQH
TRBV20-1	TRBJ2-7	SASIAGPYEQY
TRBV7-9	TRBJ2-7	ASSPRAGQGVNYEQY
TRBV29-1	TRBJ2-2	SVRGEASGTGELF
TRBV7-8	TRBJ2-7	ASSPAAVGTYEQY
TRBV10-3	TRBJ2-1	AIGGTSYNEQF
TRBV7-6	TRBJ2-7	ASSFARGLMGDYEQY
TRBV19	TRBJ2-5	ASSIIHSQRIQETQY
TRBV20-1	TRBJ2-7	SARSVNPDYEQY
TRBV5-5	TRBJ2-1	ASSSEQGSYNEQF
TRBV14	TRBJ2-1	ASSPRLAGAYNEQF
TRBV20-1	TRBJ1-1	SARLTGTTEAF
TRBV12-3/TRBV12-4	TRBJ2-1	ASSLARSSGYNEQF
TRBV5-1	TRBJ2-7	ASSLPGLAGRHEQY
TRBV14	TRBJ2-7	ASSQGRSVEQY
TRBV20-1	TRBJ2-3	SAGTGEASTDTQY
TRBV5-1	TRBJ2-4	ASGDGGPTNIQY
TRBV11-2	TRBJ2-5	ASSYLPPQMGGQETQY
TRBV5-6	TRBJ2-7	ASSLLTRTHYEQY
TRBV12-3/TRBV12-4	TRBJ2-7	ASSETAGEYEQY
TRBV4-1	TRBJ2-2	ASSQESPGTGNTGELF